This T cell receptor (beta chain) was sequenced during a study of blood T cells in healthy people across ages. The wider study: The template switching approach captured approximately one barcoded beta molecule for every two T cells. Overall study results and limits: No conclusive comparison of naive versus antigen-experienced cells was possible with unsorted PBMCs. A roughly linear fall in TCR beta diversity per million T cells was seen with increasing age.

There are 14 residues in the CDR3. Germline V gene lookup returns CDR1 SGDLS and CDR2 YYNGEE. The V gene lost 0 bases and the J gene lost 5 bases, with 12 bases spanning the gap. This clonotype was recorded a few times. Its antigen is as yet unknown. A second PCR of about 6 to 12 cycles used a sample-barcoded 5' primer and a J-beta primer mix. Each TCR beta cDNA got a 12-nucleotide random molecular identifier. TCRdb reanalysed the 5' RACE reads using MiXCR and keeps one entry per CDR3 protein. The sample consists of some 1.6 million distinct CDR3 sequences, 34% of them appearing once. The specimen was blood. The chain joins TRBV9 to TRBJ2-7; perhaps TRBD2 as D (5 bases). The sequence came from a woman aged 25-40 years in good health. CDR3 in DNA: TGTGCCAGCAGCGTAGACCCTACTAGGAACGAGCAGTACTTC. Translating it yields CASSVDPTRNEQYF.